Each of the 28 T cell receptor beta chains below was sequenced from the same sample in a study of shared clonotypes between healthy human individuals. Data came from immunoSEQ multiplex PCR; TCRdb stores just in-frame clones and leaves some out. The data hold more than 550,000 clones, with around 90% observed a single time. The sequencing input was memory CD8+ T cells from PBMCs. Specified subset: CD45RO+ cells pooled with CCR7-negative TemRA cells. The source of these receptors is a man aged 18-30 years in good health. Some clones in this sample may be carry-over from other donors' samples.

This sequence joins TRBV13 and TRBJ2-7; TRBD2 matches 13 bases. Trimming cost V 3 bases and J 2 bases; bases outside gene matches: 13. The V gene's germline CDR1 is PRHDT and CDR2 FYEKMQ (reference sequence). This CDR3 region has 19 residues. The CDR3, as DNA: TGTGCCAGCAGCTTTTTGAGGGGACTAGCGGGACCCGGGACCTACGAGCAGTACTTC. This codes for CASSFLRGLAGPGTYEQYF.

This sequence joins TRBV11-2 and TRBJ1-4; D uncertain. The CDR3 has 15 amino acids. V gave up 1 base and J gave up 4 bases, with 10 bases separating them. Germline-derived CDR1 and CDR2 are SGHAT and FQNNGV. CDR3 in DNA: TGTGCCAGCAGCTTAGGCCAGGCCCGTAATGAAAAACTGTTTTTT. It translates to CASSLGQARNEKLFF. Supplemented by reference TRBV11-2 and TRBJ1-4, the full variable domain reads EAGVAQSPRYKIIEKRQSVAFWCNPISGHATLYWYQQILGQGPKLLIQFQNNGVVDDSQLPKDRFSAERLKGVDSTLKIQPAKLEDSAVYLCASSLGQARNEKLFFGSGTQLSVL.

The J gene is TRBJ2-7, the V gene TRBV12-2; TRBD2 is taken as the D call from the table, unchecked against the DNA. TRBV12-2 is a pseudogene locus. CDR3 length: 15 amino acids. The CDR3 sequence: CASPQGTSGTNEQYF. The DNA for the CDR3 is TGTGCAAGTCCCCAAGGGACTAGCGGGACGAACGAGCAGTACTTC.

The CDR3 DNA sequence: TGTGCCAGCAGTAACACAGGGGGCCGACCTTGGCCCCAGCATTTT. It yields the protein CASSNTGGRPWPQHF. The V and J genes are TRBV28 and TRBJ1-5; 9 bases line up with TRBD1. Germline CDR1 MDHEN, CDR2 SYDVKM. J was trimmed by 9 bases and V by 5 bases; bases with no gene match: 11. The CDR3 totals 15 residues.

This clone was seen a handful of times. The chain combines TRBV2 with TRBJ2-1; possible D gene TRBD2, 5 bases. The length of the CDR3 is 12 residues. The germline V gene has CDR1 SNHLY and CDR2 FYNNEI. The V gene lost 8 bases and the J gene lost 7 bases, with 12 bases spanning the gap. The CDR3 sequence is CASLREANEQFF. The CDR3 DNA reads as TGTGCCAGCTTGAGGGAAGCTAATGAGCAGTTCTTC.

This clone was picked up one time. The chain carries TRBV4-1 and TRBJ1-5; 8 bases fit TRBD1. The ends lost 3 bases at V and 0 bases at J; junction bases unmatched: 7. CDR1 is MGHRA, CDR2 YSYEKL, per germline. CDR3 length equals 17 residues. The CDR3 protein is CASSHGTGVNSNQPQHF. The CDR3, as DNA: TGCGCCAGCAGCCACGGGACAGGAGTGAATAGCAATCAGCCCCAGCATTTT.

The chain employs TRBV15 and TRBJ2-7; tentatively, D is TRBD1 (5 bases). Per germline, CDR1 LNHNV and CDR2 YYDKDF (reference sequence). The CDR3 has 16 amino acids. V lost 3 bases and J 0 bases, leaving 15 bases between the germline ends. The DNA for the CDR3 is TGTGCCACCAGCAGTGGATCAGGACATAGCTCCTACGAGCAGTACTTC. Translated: CATSSGSGHSSYEQYF.

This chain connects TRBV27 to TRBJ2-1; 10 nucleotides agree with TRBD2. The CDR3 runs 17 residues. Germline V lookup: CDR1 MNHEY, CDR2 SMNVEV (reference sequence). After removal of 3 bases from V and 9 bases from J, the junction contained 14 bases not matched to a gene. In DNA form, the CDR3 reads TGTGCCAGCAGTTTCACCGTTGGACTAGCGGTGATTGGTGAGCAGTTCTTC. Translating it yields CASSFTVGLAVIGEQFF.

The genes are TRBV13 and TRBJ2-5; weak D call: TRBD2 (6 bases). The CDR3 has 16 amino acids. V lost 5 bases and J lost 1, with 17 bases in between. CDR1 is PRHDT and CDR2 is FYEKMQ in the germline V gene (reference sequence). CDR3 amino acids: CASSVDSPGLQETQYF. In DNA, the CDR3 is TGTGCCAGCAGCGTCGACAGCCCGGGACTCCAAGAGACCCAGTACTTC.

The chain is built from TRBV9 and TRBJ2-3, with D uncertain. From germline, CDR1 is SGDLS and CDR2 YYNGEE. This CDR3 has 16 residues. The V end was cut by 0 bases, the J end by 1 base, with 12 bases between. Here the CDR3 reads CASSVAKDRGTDTQYF. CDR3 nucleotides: TGTGCCAGCAGCGTAGCCAAGGACCGCGGCACAGATACGCAGTATTTT.

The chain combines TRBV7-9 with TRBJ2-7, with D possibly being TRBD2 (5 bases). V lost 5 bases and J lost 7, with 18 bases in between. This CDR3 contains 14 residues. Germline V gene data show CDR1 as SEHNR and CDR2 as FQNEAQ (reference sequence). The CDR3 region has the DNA TGTGCCAGCAGCCTCGGTAGGGCCTCGGGGGAGCAGTACTTC. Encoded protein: CASSLGRASGEQYF.

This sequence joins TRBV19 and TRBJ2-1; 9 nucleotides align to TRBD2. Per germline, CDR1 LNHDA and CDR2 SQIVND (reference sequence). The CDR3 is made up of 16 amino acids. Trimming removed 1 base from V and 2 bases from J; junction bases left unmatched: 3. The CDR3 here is CASSIVGTSTYNEQFF. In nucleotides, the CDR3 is TGTGCCAGTAGTATAGTGGGGACTAGCACCTACAATGAGCAGTTCTTC.

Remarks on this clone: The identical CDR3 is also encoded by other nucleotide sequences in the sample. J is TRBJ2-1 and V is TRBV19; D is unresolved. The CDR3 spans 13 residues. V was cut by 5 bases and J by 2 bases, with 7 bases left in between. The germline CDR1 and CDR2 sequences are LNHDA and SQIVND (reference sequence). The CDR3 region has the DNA TGTGCCAGTAGTCCTGGGGCCTACAATGAGCAGTTCTTC. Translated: CASSPGAYNEQFF.

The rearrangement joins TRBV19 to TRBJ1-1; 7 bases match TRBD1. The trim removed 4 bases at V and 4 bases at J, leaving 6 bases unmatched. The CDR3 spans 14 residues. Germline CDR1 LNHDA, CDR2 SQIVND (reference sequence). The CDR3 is CASSNRGARTEAFF. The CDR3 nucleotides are TGTGCCAGTAGTAACAGGGGCGCCCGCACTGAAGCTTTCTTT.

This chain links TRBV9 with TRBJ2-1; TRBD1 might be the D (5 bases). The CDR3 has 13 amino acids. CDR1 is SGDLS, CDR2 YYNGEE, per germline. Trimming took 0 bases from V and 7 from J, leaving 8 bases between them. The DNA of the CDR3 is TGTGCCAGCAGCGTAGAACACAGGAATGAGCAGTTCTTC. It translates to CASSVEHRNEQFF.

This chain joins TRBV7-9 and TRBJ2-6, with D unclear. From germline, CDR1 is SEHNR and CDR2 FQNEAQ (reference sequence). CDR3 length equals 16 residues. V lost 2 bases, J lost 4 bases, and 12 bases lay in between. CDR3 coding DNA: TGTGCCAGCAGCTTATCCTCCGTGTCCGGGGCCAACGTCCTGACTTTC. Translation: CASSLSSVSGANVLTF.

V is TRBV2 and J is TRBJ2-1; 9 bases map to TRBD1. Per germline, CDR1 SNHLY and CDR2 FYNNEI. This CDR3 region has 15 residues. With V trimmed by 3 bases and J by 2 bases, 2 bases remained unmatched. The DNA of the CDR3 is TGTGCCAGCAGTGACAGGACAGGGGCCTACAATGAGCAGTTCTTC. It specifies CASSDRTGAYNEQFF.

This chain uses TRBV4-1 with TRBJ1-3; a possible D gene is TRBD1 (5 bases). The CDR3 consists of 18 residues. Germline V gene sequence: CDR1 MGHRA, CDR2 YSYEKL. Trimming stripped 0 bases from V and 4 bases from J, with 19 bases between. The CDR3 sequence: CASSQDSRQIGGGNTIYF. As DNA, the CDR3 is TGCGCCAGCAGCCAAGACTCCCGACAGATCGGAGGGGGAAACACCATATATTTT.

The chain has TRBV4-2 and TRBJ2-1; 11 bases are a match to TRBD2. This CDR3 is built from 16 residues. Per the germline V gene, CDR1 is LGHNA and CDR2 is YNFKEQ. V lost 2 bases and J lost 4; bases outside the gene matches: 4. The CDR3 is CASSQSLAGGYNEQFF. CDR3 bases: TGTGCCAGCAGCCAAAGTCTAGCGGGGGGATACAATGAGCAGTTCTTC.

CDR3 loop: CAWSVGMRYEQYF. As DNA, the CDR3 is TGTGCCTGGAGTGTAGGCATGAGATACGAGCAGTACTTC. The chain couples TRBV30 to TRBJ2-5; D not resolved. With the DNA end fitting TRBJ2-7 better, the J assignment may be wrong. CDR1 and CDR2 from the germline V gene are GTSNPN and SVGIG (reference sequence). The CDR3 length is 13 residues.

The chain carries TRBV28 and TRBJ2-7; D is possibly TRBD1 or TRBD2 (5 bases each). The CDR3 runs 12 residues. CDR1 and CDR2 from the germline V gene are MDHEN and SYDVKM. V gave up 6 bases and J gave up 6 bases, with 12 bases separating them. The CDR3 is CASSRDQPEQYF. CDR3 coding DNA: TGTGCCAGCAGCCGGGACCAGCCCGAGCAGTACTTC.

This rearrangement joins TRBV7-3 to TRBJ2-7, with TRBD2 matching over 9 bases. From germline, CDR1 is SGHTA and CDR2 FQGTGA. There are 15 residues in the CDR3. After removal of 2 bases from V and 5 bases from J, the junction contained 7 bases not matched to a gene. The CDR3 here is CASSLVAGGPNEQYF. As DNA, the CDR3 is TGTGCCAGCAGCTTAGTTGCGGGAGGGCCGAACGAGCAGTACTTC.

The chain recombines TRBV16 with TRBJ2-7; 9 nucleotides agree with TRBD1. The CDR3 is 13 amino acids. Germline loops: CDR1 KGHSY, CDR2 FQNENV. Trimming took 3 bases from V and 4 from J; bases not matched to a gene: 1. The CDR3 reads CASSQGQGYEQYF. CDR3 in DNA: TGTGCCAGCAGCCAGGGACAGGGTTACGAGCAGTACTTC. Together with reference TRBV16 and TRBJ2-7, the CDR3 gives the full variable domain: GEEVAQTPKHLVRGEGQKAKLYCAPIKGHSYVFWYQQVLKNEFKFLISFQNENVFDETGMPKERFSAKCLPNSPCSLEIQATKLEDSAVYFCASSQGQGYEQYFGPGTRLTVT.

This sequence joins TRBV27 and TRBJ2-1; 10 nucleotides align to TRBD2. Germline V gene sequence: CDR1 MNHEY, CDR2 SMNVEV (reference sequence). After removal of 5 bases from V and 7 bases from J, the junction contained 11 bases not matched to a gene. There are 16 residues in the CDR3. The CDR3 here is CASSPQAGGPLNEQFF. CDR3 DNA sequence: TGTGCCAGCAGTCCTCAAGCGGGAGGGCCCCTTAATGAGCAGTTCTTC.

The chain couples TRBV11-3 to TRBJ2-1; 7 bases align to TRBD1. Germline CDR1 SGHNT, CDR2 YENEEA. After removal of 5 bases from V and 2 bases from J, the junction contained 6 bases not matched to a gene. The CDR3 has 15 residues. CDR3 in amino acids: CASSPRQGTYNEQFF. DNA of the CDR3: TGTGCCAGCAGCCCACGACAGGGAACCTACAATGAGCAGTTCTTC.

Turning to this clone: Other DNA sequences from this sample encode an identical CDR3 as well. CDR3 amino acids: CASSSRQGAREETQYF. Written as DNA, the CDR3 is TGTGCCAGCAGCTCCCGACAGGGGGCGAGAGAGGAGACCCAGTACTTC. V usage is TRBV7-9 and J usage is TRBJ2-5; 10 bases are a match to TRBD1. This CDR3 has 16 amino acids. Losses at the gene ends were 4 bases for V and 5 bases for J; bases not matched to a gene: 10. Germline CDR1 reads SEHNR; CDR2 reads FQNEAQ (reference sequence).

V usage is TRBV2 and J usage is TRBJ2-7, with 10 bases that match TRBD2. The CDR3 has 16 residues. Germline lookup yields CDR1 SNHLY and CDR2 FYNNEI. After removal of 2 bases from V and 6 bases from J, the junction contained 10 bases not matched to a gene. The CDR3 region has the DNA TGTGCCAGCAGTGAACCAGTGAGCGGGAGGGTTCTCGAGCAGTACTTC. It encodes CASSEPVSGRVLEQYF.

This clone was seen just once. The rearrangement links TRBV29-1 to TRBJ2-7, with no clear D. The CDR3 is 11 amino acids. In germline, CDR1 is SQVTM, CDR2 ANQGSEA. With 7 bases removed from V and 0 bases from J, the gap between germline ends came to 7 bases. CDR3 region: CSALDSYEQYF. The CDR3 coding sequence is TGCAGCGCCCTCGACTCCTACGAGCAGTACTTC.